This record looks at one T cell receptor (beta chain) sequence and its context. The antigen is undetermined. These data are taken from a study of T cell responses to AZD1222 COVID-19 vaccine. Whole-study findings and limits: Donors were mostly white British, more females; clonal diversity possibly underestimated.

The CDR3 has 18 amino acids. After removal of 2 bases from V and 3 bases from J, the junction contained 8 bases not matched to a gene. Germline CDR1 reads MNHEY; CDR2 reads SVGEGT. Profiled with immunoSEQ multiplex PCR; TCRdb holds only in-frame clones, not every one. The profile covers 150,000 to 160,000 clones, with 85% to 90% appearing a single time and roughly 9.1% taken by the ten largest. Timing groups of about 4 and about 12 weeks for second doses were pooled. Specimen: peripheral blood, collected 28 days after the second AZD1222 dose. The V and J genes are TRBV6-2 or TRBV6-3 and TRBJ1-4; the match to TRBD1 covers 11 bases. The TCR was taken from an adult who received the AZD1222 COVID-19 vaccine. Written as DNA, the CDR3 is TGTGCCAGCAGTTACCGGCGGGACAGGGGGAGACCTAATGAAAAACTGTTTTTT. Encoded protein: CASSYRRDRGRPNEKLFF.